These T cell receptor beta chains were read from a single sample in a study of T cells in Graves' hyperthyroidism and ophthalmopathy. MiXCR was run by TCRdb on the multiplex PCR reads, yielding one entry per CDR3 protein. The top ten clones hold approximately 30% of a sample with around 100,000 distinct CDR3 sequences, roughly 50% of them seen once. Material for sequencing was blood. The receptor set was obtained from a man in his forties or fifties with Graves' hyperthyroidism. The CDR3 runs from the conserved cysteine through the conserved F or W. Fields, in order: D gene, V gene, clone size, J gene, CDR3 DNA, CDR3 protein. The D gene is left open where the match is weak. Some rows have no size entry. The others give once, few or many, or a class for an expanded clone.

>.|TRBV5-6|many|TRBJ1-2
TGTGCCAGCAGCTCGTTAGGAGGACTCTATGGCTACACCTTC
CASSSLGGLYGYTF
>.|TRBV7-2|.|TRBJ2-1
TGTGCCAGCAGCAAGGCAGTCGAGCAGTTCTTC
CASSKAVEQFF
>TRBD1|TRBV15|.|TRBJ1-5
TGTGCCACCAGCGTGGACAGGGGGCATCAGCCCCAGCATTTT
CATSVDRGHQPQHF
>TRBD2|TRBV6-6|many|TRBJ2-3
TGTGCCAGCAGCCTTAGCGGGAGGGTGGGGGATACGCAGTATTTT
CASSLSGRVGDTQYF
>.|TRBV7-6|.|TRBJ1-5
TGTGCCAGCAGCCAGACGGGGCCCCAGCATTTT
CASSQTGPQHF
>TRBD1|TRBV5-1|.|TRBJ1-5
TGCGCCAGCAGCCCTGGGACAGGGAATCAGCCCCAGCATTTT
CASSPGTGNQPQHF
>.|TRBV7-2|many|TRBJ2-1
TGTGCCAGCAGCTTAGGCCTCTACAATGAGCAGTTCTTC
CASSLGLYNEQFF
>.|TRBV29-1|few|TRBJ1-2
TGCAGCGTTGGGAGCGACGCGGGAGGAGGCTACACCTTC
CSVGSDAGGGYTF
>.|TRBV24-1|.|TRBJ1-1
TGTGCCACCAGTGATTCTACTAGCGGATCCTACAATGAAGCTTTCTTT
CATSDSTSGSYNEAFF
>.|TRBV28|many|TRBJ2-7
TGTGCCAGCAGCCCGCATAAAACCTACGAGCAGTACTTC
CASSPHKTYEQYF
>.|TRBV7-9|.|TRBJ2-7
TGTGCCAGCAGTTCGACAGGTGCCGAGCAGTACTTC
CASSSTGAEQYF
>TRBD2|TRBV29-1|.|TRBJ2-5
TGCAGCGTTGAAGTAGCGGGGCCTACCTCGGAGACCCAGTACTTC
CSVEVAGPTSETQYF
>TRBD1|TRBV12-3/TRBV12-4|.|TRBJ2-6
TGTGCCAGCAGTTTTCTAGGGACAGGGAGGGTCAACGTCCTGACTTTC
CASSFLGTGRVNVLTF
>.|TRBV5-1|many|TRBJ1-6
TGCGCCAGCAGCTCGGTGACCTTGTCGGAGAATTCACCCCTCCACTTT
CASSSVTLSENSPLHF
>.|TRBV9|.|TRBJ1-3
TGTGCCAGCAGCCAAGAGTGGGGTCCTGGAAACACCATATATTTT
CASSQEWGPGNTIYF
>TRBD2|TRBV15|.|TRBJ2-6
TGTGCCACCAGCAGAGGACTAGCGGTTTATAGCTCTGGGGCCAACGTCCTGACTTTC
CATSRGLAVYSSGANVLTF
>TRBD1|TRBV19|many|TRBJ1-5
TGTGCCAGTAGTAAGGCAGGGGGACGGCCCCAGCATTTT
CASSKAGGRPQHF
>TRBD1|TRBV7-2|.|TRBJ2-3
TGTGCCAGCAGCCTCCGGGACAGGGGCACAGATACGCAGTATTTT
CASSLRDRGTDTQYF
>TRBD1|TRBV6-5|many|TRBJ1-5
TGTGCCAGCAGGCCCAGGGGGTGGAATCAGCCCCAGCATTTT
CASRPRGWNQPQHF
>.|TRBV25-1|.|TRBJ2-5
TGTGCCAGCAGTCCCGCCTCGTCGCTGACACAAGAGACCCAGTACTTC
CASSPASSLTQETQYF
>.|TRBV6-1|many|TRBJ1-2
TGTGCCAGCAGTGAAGCTAAGCAGGGTGGCTACACCTTC
CASSEAKQGGYTF
>.|TRBV10-1|.|TRBJ1-1
TGTGCCAGCAGCATTAGGGACGGCACTGAAGCTTTCTTT
CASSIRDGTEAFF
>TRBD1|TRBV20-1|.|TRBJ2-7
TGCAGTGCTAATGACAGGGCAGCCGGATACGAGCAGTACTTC
CSANDRAAGYEQYF
>.|TRBV2|many|TRBJ2-1
TGTGCCAGCAGTGAAGTCTCAACAGCCTACAATGAGCAGTTCTTC
CASSEVSTAYNEQFF
>.|TRBV7-6|.|TRBJ2-3
TGTGCCAGCAGTAGAGCTAGCGCAATTTATTCTAGCACAGATACGCAGTATTTT
CASSRASAIYSSTDTQYF
>.|TRBV27|few|TRBJ2-2
TGTGCCAGCACCCTCACGGGGGTGGGTACCGGGGAGCTGTTTTTT
CASTLTGVGTGELFF
>TRBD1|TRBV2|.|TRBJ2-5
TGTGCCGGCCGACACCGGGACAGGGGTGTTAGAGAGACCCAGTACTTC
CAGRHRDRGVRETQYF
>TRBD1|TRBV2|.|TRBJ2-3
TGTGCCAGCAGTCAAGGGGACAGGGGAGATACGCAGTATTTT
CASSQGDRGDTQYF
>.|TRBV7-6|.|TRBJ2-7
TGTGCCAGCAGCTTAATCTTCGGAGGGGGCTCCTCCTCCTACGAGCAGTACTTC
CASSLIFGGGSSSYEQYF
>TRBD1|TRBV20-1|.|TRBJ2-7
TGCAGTGTCCCGGACAGGCGTTGGGAGCAGTACTTC
CSVPDRRWEQYF
>.|TRBV7-8|.|TRBJ1-2
TGTGCCAGCAGCTTAGAGCCTGGGTATGGCTACACCTTC
CASSLEPGYGYTF
>.|TRBV2|.|TRBJ2-7
TGTGCCAGCAGGGTAGACCTTCCTTACGAGCAGTACTTC
CASRVDLPYEQYF
>.|TRBV19|many|TRBJ1-3
TGTGCCAGTAGCCAAAGGACAGTCGATGGAAACACCATATATTTT
CASSQRTVDGNTIYF
>TRBD2|TRBV11-2|many|TRBJ2-7
TGTGCCAGCAGCTTCGGGGGGGCTCTCTACGAGCAGTACTTC
CASSFGGALYEQYF
>.|TRBV11-2|many|TRBJ2-7
TGTGCCAGCACTTCCGGGGGCAGCTACGAGCAGTACTTC
CASTSGGSYEQYF
>.|TRBV2|.|TRBJ1-2
TGTGCCAGCAGTGAAGGGGGGGTACGGGGTAGCTATGGCAACATCTTC
CASSEGGVRGSYGNIF
>.|TRBV20-1|.|TRBJ2-5
TGCAGTGCTAACCAGGGGTTGAGGGAGCAGTACTTC
CSANQGLREQYF
>.|TRBV5-5|many|TRBJ2-7
TGTGCCAGCAGCTTGCGGGACCAATCCTACGAGCAGTACTTC
CASSLRDQSYEQYF
>TRBD2|TRBV19|many|TRBJ2-7
TGTGCCAGTAGTTCAAGGACTAGCGGGAGGGCCCGCGAGCAGTACTTC
CASSSRTSGRAREQYF
>.|TRBV19|many|TRBJ1-5
TGTGCCAGTAGCCGGACGGGCACGGGGCAGCCCCAGCATTTT
CASSRTGTGQPQHF
>.|TRBV13|.|TRBJ1-5
TGTGCCAGCAGCTTATGGGTGGGGGAGACCCAGCATTTT
CASSLWVGETQHF
>TRBD2|TRBV2|once|TRBJ2-3
TGTGCCGGCAGTGAGTTGGATAGCGGGAATGCAGATACGCAGTATTTT
CAGSELDSGNADTQYF
>.|TRBV20-1|many|TRBJ2-7
TGCAGTGCTTTGCGGTCCTACGAGCAGTACTTC
CSALRSYEQYF
>TRBD1|TRBV12-3/TRBV12-4|many|TRBJ2-7
TGTGCCAGCAGCCTACGACAGGGAAATAACGAGCAGTACTTC
CASSLRQGNNEQYF
>.|TRBV27|few|TRBJ2-5
TGTGCCAGCAGTCGCCGTAGGGAGGAGACCCAGTACTTC
CASSRRREETQYF
>TRBD1|TRBV11-3|.|TRBJ2-2
TGTGCCAGCAGCTTAGGATATCTGACAGGGGCGAACACCGGGGAGCTGTTTTTT
CASSLGYLTGANTGELFF
>.|TRBV29-1|.|TRBJ1-1
TGCAGCAGTGGAACAAAAAACACTGAAGCTTTCTTT
CSSGTKNTEAFF
>TRBD1|TRBV9|many|TRBJ2-1
TGTGCCAGCAGCGCTAACCGGGACAGCTTTTACAATGAGCAGTTCTTC
CASSANRDSFYNEQFF
>TRBD1|TRBV7-2|many|TRBJ1-5
TGTGCCAGCAGCTCCCAGGGGGCACAGCCCCAGCATTTT
CASSSQGAQPQHF
>.|TRBV29-1|.|TRBJ1-4
TGCAGCGCAGCTAGGGAAAAACTGTTTTTT
CSAAREKLFF
>TRBD1|TRBV19|.|TRBJ2-2
TGTGCCAGTAGCCCGGGACAGGGTGCCGGGGAACTGTTTTTT
CASSPGQGAGELFF
>.|TRBV20-1|many|TRBJ2-1
TGCAGTGCTAGTAGTACTAGCCAAGGCTCCTACAATGAGCAGTTCTTC
CSASSTSQGSYNEQFF